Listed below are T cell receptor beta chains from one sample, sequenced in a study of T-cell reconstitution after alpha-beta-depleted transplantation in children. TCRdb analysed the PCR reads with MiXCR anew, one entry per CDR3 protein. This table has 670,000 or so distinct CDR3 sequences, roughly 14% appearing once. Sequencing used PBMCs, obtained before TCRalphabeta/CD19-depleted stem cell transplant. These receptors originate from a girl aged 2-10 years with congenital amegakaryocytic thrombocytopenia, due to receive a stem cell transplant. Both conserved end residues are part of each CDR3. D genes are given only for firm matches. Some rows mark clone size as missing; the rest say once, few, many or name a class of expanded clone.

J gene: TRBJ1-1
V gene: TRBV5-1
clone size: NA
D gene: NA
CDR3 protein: CASKQNPNTEAFF
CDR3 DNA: TGCGCCAGCAAACAGAACCCGAACACTGAAGCTTTCTTT

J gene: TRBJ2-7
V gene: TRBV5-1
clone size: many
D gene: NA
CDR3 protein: CASKSGPAYEQYF
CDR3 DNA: TGCGCCAGCAAATCTGGACCAGCCTACGAGCAGTACTTC

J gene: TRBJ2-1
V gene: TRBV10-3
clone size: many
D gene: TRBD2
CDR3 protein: CAIDSGTSGKQFF
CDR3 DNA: TGTGCCATCGATTCCGGGACTAGCGGAAAGCAGTTCTTC

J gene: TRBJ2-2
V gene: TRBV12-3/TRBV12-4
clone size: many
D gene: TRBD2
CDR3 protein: CASSPPLAGVAGELFF
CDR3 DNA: TGTGCCAGCAGTCCCCCTTTAGCGGGAGTTGCCGGGGAGCTGTTTTTT

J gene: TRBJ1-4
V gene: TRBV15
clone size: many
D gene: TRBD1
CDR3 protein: CATSRVGTGGEKLFF
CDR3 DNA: TGTGCCACCAGCAGAGTCGGGACAGGGGGCGAAAAACTGTTTTTT

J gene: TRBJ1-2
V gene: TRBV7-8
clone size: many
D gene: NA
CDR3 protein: CASSPRQAPLGYTF
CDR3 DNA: TGTGCCAGCAGCCCAAGACAGGCCCCCTTAGGCTACACCTTC

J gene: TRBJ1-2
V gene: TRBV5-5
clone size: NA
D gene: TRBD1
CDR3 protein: CASSLGQGRGYGYTF
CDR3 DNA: TGTGCCAGCAGCTTGGGACAGGGACGCGGCTATGGCTACACCTTC

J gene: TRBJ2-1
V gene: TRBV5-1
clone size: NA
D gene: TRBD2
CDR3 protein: CASSLSRLAGVNEQFF
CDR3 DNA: TGCGCCAGCAGCTTGTCCCGACTAGCGGGAGTCAATGAGCAGTTCTTC

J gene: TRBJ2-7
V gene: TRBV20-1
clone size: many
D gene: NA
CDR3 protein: CSARTSYEQYF
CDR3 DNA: TGCAGTGCTCGGACCTCCTACGAGCAGTACTTC

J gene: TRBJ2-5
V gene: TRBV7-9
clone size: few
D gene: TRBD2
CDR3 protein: CASSPTSGGTQETQYF
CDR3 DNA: TGTGCCAGCAGCCCGACTAGCGGAGGAACCCAAGAGACCCAGTACTTC

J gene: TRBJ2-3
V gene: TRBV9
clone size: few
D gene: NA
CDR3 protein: CASSVSSAPFSTDTQYF
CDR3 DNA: TGTGCCAGCAGCGTAAGTTCCGCGCCATTCAGCACAGATACGCAGTATTTT

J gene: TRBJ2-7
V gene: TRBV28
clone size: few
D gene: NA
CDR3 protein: CASSLSQVSYEQYF
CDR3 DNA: TGTGCCAGCAGTTTATCCCAGGTCTCCTACGAGCAGTACTTC

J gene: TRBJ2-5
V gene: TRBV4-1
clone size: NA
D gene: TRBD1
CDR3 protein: CASSHSGTAQETQYF
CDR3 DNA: TGCGCCAGCAGCCACTCCGGGACAGCTCAAGAGACCCAGTACTTC

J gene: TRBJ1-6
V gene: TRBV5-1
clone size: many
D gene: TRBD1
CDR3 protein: CASSLGDRGLNSPLHF
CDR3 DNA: TGCGCCAGCAGCTTGGGGGACAGGGGGCTCAATTCACCCCTCCACTTT

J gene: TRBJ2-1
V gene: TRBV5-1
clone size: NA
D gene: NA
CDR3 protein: CASSLGRAPSDEQFF
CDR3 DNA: TGCGCCAGCAGCTTGGGTCGGGCCCCGTCGGATGAGCAGTTCTTC

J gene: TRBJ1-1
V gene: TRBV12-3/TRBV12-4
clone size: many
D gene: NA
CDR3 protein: CASSHPTGEAFF
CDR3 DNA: TGTGCCAGCAGTCACCCGACAGGTGAAGCTTTCTTT

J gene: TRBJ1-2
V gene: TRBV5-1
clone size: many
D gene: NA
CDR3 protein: CASSLGFTNYGYTF
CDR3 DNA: TGCGCCAGCAGCTTGGGTTTCACCAACTATGGCTACACCTTC

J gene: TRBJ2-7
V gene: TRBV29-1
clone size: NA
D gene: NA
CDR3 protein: CSGPRARRYEQYF
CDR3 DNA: TGCAGCGGACCCAGGGCCCGGCGCTACGAGCAGTACTTC

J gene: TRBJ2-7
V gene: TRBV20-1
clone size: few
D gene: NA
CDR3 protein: CSARDYGSTAYEQYF
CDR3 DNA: TGCAGTGCTAGGGACTACGGGAGCACGGCGTACGAGCAGTACTTC

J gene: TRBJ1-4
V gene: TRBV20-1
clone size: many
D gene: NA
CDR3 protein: CSARVAASEKLFF
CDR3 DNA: TGCAGTGCTAGAGTGGCAGCTTCAGAAAAACTGTTTTTT

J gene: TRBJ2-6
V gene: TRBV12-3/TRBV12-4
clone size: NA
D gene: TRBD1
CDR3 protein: CASTVQGNGANVLTF
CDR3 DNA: TGTGCCAGCACCGTACAGGGGAACGGGGCCAACGTCCTGACTTTC

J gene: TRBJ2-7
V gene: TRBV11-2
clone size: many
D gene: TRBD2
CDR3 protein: CASSLVLAGDQYF
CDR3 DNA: TGTGCCAGCAGCTTGGTACTAGCGGGAGACCAGTACTTC

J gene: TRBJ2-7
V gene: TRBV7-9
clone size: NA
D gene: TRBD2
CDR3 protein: CASSSTTSQSSYEQYF
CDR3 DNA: TGTGCCAGCAGCTCGACGACTAGCCAGAGCTCCTACGAGCAGTACTTC

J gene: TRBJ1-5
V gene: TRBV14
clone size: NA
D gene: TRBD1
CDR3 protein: CASSQGDSKNQPQHF
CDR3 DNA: TGTGCCAGCAGCCAAGGGGACAGCAAGAATCAGCCCCAGCATTTT

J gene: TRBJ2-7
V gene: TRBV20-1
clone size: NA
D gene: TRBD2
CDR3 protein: CSAKVAGGYEQYF
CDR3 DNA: TGCAGTGCCAAGGTCGCGGGGGGATACGAGCAGTACTTC

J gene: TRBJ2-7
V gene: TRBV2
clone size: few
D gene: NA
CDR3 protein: CASKGVGKGQLYEQYF
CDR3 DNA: TGTGCCAGCAAAGGCGTCGGGAAAGGACAGCTCTACGAGCAGTACTTC

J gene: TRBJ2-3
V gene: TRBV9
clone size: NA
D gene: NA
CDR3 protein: CASSLSGAGDTQYF
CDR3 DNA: TGTGCCAGTTCACTATCGGGGGCTGGAGATACGCAGTATTTT

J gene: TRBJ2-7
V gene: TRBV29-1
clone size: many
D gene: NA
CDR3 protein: CSVEEGTGYEQYF
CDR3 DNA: TGCAGCGTTGAAGAAGGAACGGGCTACGAGCAGTACTTC

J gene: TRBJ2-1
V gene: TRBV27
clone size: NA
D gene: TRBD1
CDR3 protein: CASSFRLGQGSEQFF
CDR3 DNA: TGTGCCAGCAGTTTTAGGTTAGGACAGGGGAGTGAGCAGTTCTTC

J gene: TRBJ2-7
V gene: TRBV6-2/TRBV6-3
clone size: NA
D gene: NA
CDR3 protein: CASRPSALLEQYF
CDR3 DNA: TGTGCCAGCAGACCGTCCGCGCTCCTTGAGCAGTACTTC

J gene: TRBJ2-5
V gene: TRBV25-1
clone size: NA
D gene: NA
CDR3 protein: CASSDPGLETQYF
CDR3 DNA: TGTGCCAGCAGTGACCCCGGGTTGGAGACCCAGTACTTC

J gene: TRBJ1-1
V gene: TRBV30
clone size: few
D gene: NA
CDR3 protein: CAWSAERDTEAFF
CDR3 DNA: TGTGCCTGGAGTGCCGAGAGGGACACTGAAGCTTTCTTT

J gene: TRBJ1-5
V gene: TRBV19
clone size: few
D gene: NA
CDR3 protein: CASSIGEYSNQPQHF
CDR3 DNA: TGTGCCAGTAGTATTGGGGAATATAGCAATCAGCCCCAGCATTTT

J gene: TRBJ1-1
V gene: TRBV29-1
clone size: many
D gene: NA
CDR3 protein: CSVEEEIREAFF
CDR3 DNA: TGCAGCGTTGAAGAGGAAATCCGGGAAGCTTTCTTT

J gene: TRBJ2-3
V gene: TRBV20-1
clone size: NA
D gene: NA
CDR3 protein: CSVGGGAQLSTDTQYF
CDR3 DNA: TGCAGTGTGGGAGGCGGGGCCCAACTCAGCACAGATACGCAGTATTTT

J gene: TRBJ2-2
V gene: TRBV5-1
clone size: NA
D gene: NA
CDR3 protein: CASSPGHSTGELFF
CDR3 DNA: TGCGCCAGCAGCCCCGGGCATTCAACCGGGGAGCTGTTTTTT

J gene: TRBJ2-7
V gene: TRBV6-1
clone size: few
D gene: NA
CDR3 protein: CASSSSGGPNSYEQYF
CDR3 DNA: TGTGCCAGCAGCTCGTCTGGCGGTCCCAACTCCTACGAGCAGTACTTC

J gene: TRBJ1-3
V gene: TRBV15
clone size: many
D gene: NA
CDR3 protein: CATSRDRGATIYF
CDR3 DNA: TGTGCCACCAGCAGAGATAGGGGAGCCACCATATATTTT

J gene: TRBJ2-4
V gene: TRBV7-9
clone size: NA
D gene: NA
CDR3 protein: CASSPDSRDIQYF
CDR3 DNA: TGTGCCAGCAGCCCGGACTCTCGCGACATTCAGTACTTC

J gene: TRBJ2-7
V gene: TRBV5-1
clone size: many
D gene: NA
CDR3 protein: CASSLFGVEQYF
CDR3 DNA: TGCGCCAGCAGCCTGTTCGGGGTCGAGCAGTACTTC

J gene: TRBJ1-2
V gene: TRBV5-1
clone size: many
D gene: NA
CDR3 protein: CASSLQGTTYGYTF
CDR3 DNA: TGCGCCAGCAGCTTGCAGGGGACCACTTATGGCTACACCTTC

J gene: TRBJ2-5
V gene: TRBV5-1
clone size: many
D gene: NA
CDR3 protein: CASSLGGQETQYF
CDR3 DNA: TGCGCCAGCAGCTTGGGTGGTCAAGAGACCCAGTACTTC

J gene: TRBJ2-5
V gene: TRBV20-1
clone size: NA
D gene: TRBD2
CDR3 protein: CSARDPGASGVETQYF
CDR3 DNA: TGCAGTGCTAGAGATCCTGGAGCTAGCGGGGTTGAGACCCAGTACTTC

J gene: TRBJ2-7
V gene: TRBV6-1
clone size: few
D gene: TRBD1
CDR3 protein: CASDFGQGDYEQYF
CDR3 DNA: TGTGCCAGCGACTTTGGACAGGGGGACTACGAGCAGTACTTC

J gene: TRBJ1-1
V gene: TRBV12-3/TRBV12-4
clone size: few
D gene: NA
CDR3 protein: CASSDDPRGMNTEAFF
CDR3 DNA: TGTGCCAGCAGTGACGACCCTCGTGGCATGAACACTGAAGCTTTCTTT

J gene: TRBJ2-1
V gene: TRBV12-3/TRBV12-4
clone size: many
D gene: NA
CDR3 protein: CASSLEAGFYNEQFF
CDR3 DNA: TGTGCCAGCAGTTTAGAGGCAGGGTTCTACAATGAGCAGTTCTTC

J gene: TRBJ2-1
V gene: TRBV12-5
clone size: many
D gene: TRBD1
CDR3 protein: CASGLPHPGQGHEQFF
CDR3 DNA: TGTGCTAGTGGTTTGCCTCACCCAGGACAGGGTCACGAGCAGTTCTTC